The clone carrying this T cell receptor beta chain was found many times. Its antigen is unknown. Individual cDNA molecules each received unique molecular identifiers attached to them. TCRdb used MiXCR to reprocess the 5' RACE reads, holding one entry per CDR3 protein. The data contain 60,000 to 80,000 distinct CDR3 sequences, 12% of them seen just once; the ten biggest clones take up 3% to 5%. The germline gives CDR1 MNHEY, CDR2 SVGAGI. The ends lost 4 bases at V and 2 bases at J; junction bases unmatched: 9. The CDR3 length is 16 residues. This sample is drawn from a study of early T cells in non-severe SARS-CoV-2 infection. Study-wide background: Chains were not paired, and sequencing was done on bulk RNA from unsorted whole blood.

Study-wide findings and caveats: Private and CD4 specificities were missed by VDJdb matching, which favored anti-spike CD8 responses.

This TCR derives from an adult who was a healthcare worker with PCR-confirmed SARS-CoV-2 infection or an uninfected control (not recorded which). The genes are TRBV6-5 and TRBJ2-3; 7 nucleotides match TRBD2. Specimen: whole blood. The CDR3 nucleotides read TGTGCCAGCAGTTTTAGGGGCGGGAGACCCACAGATACGCAGTATTTT. It translates to CASSFRGGRPTDTQYF.